The 30 T cell receptor beta chains below all came from one sample that was sequenced in a study of shared clonotypes between healthy human individuals. Using immunoSEQ multiplex PCR, the repertoire was profiled, and TCRdb retains in-frame clones only, with some absent. The sample contains approximately 470,000 clones, roughly 80% of which appear only once. The sample taken for sequencing was PBMCs. The receptors come from a woman aged 40-49 years in good health. Some clones in this sample may be carry-over from other donors' samples.

This clone has at least ten counts. CDR3 DNA: TGTGCCAGTAGTATCGAGCTGGTTGGGGGACCTAGCACAGATACGCAGTATTTT. As protein: CASSIELVGGPSTDTQYF. The chain links TRBV19 to TRBJ2-3; D might be TRBD1 or TRBD2, each matching 5 bases. There are 18 residues in the CDR3. Deletions cut 3 bases from V and 0 bases from J, with 19 bases between. Germline CDR1 LNHDA, CDR2 SQIVND (reference sequence).

The V and J genes are TRBV6-4 and TRBJ1-2, with D perhaps TRBD1 (6 bases). CDR3 length: 14 residues. Trimming removed 4 bases from V and 4 bases from J, with 13 bases in between. The germline V gene encodes CDR1 MRHNA and CDR2 SNTAGT. CDR3 residues: CASSAQQGPYGYTF. In nucleotides, the CDR3 is TGTGCCAGCAGTGCCCAACAGGGACCCTATGGCTACACCTTC.

The chain joins TRBV7-3 to TRBJ2-7; a possible D gene is TRBD1 (6 bases). The germline CDR1 and CDR2 sequences are SGHTA and FQGTGA. With 0 bases removed from V and 4 bases from J, the gap between germline ends came to 13 bases. The CDR3 extends over 15 amino acids. For the CDR3, the DNA is TGTGCCAGCAGCTTAACCGGCGGCAGGGGATACGAGCAGTACTTC. This gives the protein CASSLTGGRGYEQYF.

The rearrangement joins TRBV20-1 to TRBJ2-5, with D possibly being TRBD2 (6 bases). In germline, CDR1 is DFQATT, CDR2 SNEGSKA (reference sequence). This CDR3 region has 11 residues. V lost 3 bases to trimming and J lost 4 bases, with 6 bases between them. The CDR3 sequence: CSASGRETQYF. CDR3 nucleotide sequence: TGCAGTGCTAGCGGGAGAGAGACCCAGTACTTC.

As concerns this clone: A far larger clone is off by one base, so a read error is likely. The chain recombines TRBV6-5 with TRBJ1-2; D possibly corresponds to TRBD1 (5 bases). This CDR3 is built from 12 residues. Germline V lookup: CDR1 MNHEY, CDR2 SVGAGI. In DNA form, the CDR3 reads TGTGCCGGCAGCAGGGTTGGGGATGGCTACACCTTC. It encodes CAGSRVGDGYTF.

This clone turned up a few times. The chain joins TRBV5-1 to TRBJ1-4, with TRBD1 matching over 9 bases. V trimming: 4 bases; J trimming: 8 bases; junction bases outside the gene matches: 9. Germline lookup yields CDR1 SGHRS and CDR2 YFSETQ. The CDR3 has 15 amino acids. CDR3 in amino acids: CASSRGQGSGEKLFF. As DNA, the CDR3 is TGCGCCAGCAGCCGAGGACAGGGGTCTGGGGAAAAACTGTTTTTT.

Concerning this clone itself: A far more abundant clone sits one base away, making this likely a read error. J is TRBJ1-5 and V is TRBV6-5, with a weak D call TRBD1 (6 bases). The V gene's germline CDR1 is MNHEY and CDR2 SVGAGI. V gave up 0 bases and J gave up 0 bases, with 9 bases separating them. CDR3 length: 16 residues. CDR3 residues: CASSYSTGCSNQPQHF. CDR3 bases: TGTGCCAGCAGTTACTCGACAGGCTGTAGCAATCAGCCCCAGCATTTT.

Comments on this clone: The same CDR3 is also encoded by other DNA sequences in this sample. V and J are TRBV28 and TRBJ2-7; weak D call: TRBD2 (5 bases). Germline assignment: CDR1 MDHEN and CDR2 SYDVKM. The CDR3 loop spans 12 amino acids. Trimming removed 8 bases from V and 1 base from J, with 9 bases in between. The CDR3 bases are TGTGCCAGCCGGACGGGATCCTACGAGCAGTACTTC. This codes for CASRTGSYEQYF.

This clone was recorded many times. Other DNA sequences within the sample encode an identical CDR3. The CDR3 reads CAWISPGTRGRGYGYTF. The CDR3 nucleotides are TGTGCCTGGATCTCTCCGGGGACCAGGGGTCGGGGCTATGGCTACACCTTC. J is TRBJ1-2 and V is TRBV30; D might be TRBD1 (6 bases). The V gene's germline CDR1 is GTSNPN and CDR2 SVGIG (reference sequence). V was trimmed by 4 bases and J by 4 bases, leaving 25 bases between them. This CDR3 region has 17 residues.

V gene TRBV15 combines with J gene TRBJ1-1; TRBD1 matches at 7 bases. The J segment lost 0 bases and the V segment lost 4 bases, leaving 2 bases of the junction unmatched. The CDR3 is 14 residues long. Per germline, CDR1 LNHNV and CDR2 YYDKDF (reference sequence). CDR3 region: CATSKDRVNTEAFF. The CDR3 DNA follows: TGTGCCACCAGCAAAGACAGGGTGAACACTGAAGCTTTCTTT.

The chain uses TRBV7-3 and TRBJ1-1; D remains ambiguous. The CDR3 runs to 13 residues. V was cut by 5 bases and J by 1 base, with 8 bases left in between. Germline lookup yields CDR1 SGHTA and CDR2 FQGTGA. The CDR3 DNA sequence: TGTGCCAGCAGCCCGCAGCAGAACACTGAAGCTTTCTTT. Encoded protein: CASSPQQNTEAFF.

The chain carries TRBV27 and TRBJ2-1, with 8 bases matching TRBD2. Trimming removed 3 bases from V and 0 bases from J; junction bases left unmatched: 4. Germline assignment: CDR1 MNHEY and CDR2 SMNVEV (reference sequence). The CDR3 is made up of 16 amino acids. CDR3 amino acids: CASSLTGGSSYNEQFF. In DNA form, the CDR3 reads TGTGCCAGCAGTTTGACGGGAGGGAGCTCCTACAATGAGCAGTTCTTC.

The count of this clone is one. One base separates it from a far larger clone, so it is likely a read error. The CDR3 nucleotides read TGTGCCAGCAGTTCCAAGGGGGGCGAGCGGTACTTC. This encodes CASSSKGGERYF. The chain links TRBV27 to TRBJ2-7; D might be TRBD1 or TRBD2, each matching 6 bases. The CDR3 spans 12 residues. Per the germline V gene, CDR1 is MNHEY and CDR2 is SMNVEV (reference sequence).

This clone was recorded once. It differs at one base from a far larger clone, so likely a read error. The chain recombines TRBV7-2 with TRBJ2-7; 7 bases are a match to TRBD1. In germline, CDR1 is SGHTA, CDR2 FQGNSA. This CDR3 comprises 14 residues. V gave up 2 bases and J gave up 9 bases; unmatched junction bases: 10. CDR3 nucleotide sequence: TGTGCCAGCAGCTTAACAACAGGGGCCCACGGGCAGTACTTC. Translated: CASSLTTGAHGQYF.

Of note for this clone: Since a far larger clone is one base different, this is likely a read error. Distinct nucleotide sequences in the sample also encode this CDR3. The chain carries TRBV29-1 and TRBJ2-3; D gene ambiguous. The CDR3 has 13 residues. Germline CDR1 SQVTM, CDR2 ANQGSEA. The V end was cut by 6 bases, the J end by 2 bases, with 12 bases between. The CDR3 nucleotides read TGCAGCGTCGACGAGGAAAACACAGATACGCAGTATTTT. It translates to CSVDEENTDTQYF.

This chain links TRBV6-4 with TRBJ2-2; D is possibly TRBD1 or TRBD2 (5 bases each). Germline CDR1 is MRHNA and CDR2 is SNTAGT. The CDR3 is 15 residues long. V lost 4 bases to trimming and J lost 0 bases, with 9 bases between them. The CDR3 is CASSVEGTNTGELFF. CDR3 in DNA: TGTGCCAGCAGTGTTGAGGGGACGAACACCGGGGAGCTGTTTTTT.

This chain links TRBV19 with TRBJ1-1, with 8 bases matching TRBD1. CDR1 is LNHDA and CDR2 is SQIVND in the germline V gene (reference sequence). The CDR3 runs 17 residues. V lost 6 bases to trimming and J lost 10 bases; unmatched junction nucleotides: 22. The DNA of the CDR3 is TGTGCCAGTAGCCTCACCGTACGGACAGGGCTTAGAGAGGGAGCTTTCTTT. Translating gives CASSLTVRTGLREGAFF.

Regarding this clone: A far larger clone is just one base off, so this is likely a read error. Other nucleotide sequences from this sample produce the same CDR3. The rearrangement links TRBV25-1 to TRBJ2-7; the match to TRBD2 covers 10 bases. The CDR3 runs to 16 residues. The germline gives CDR1 MGHDK, CDR2 SYGVNS. After removal of 5 bases from V and 6 bases from J, the junction contained 13 bases not matched to a gene. For the CDR3, the DNA is TGTGCCAGCAGTCCTAGCGGGAGCCGATCAAGGGGCGAGCAGTACTTC. Its translation is CASSPSGSRSRGEQYF.

The chain couples TRBV6-1 to TRBJ1-1, with TRBD1 as a possible D gene (5 bases). Germline-derived CDR1 and CDR2 are MNHNS and SASEGT. Trimming removed 7 bases at V and 2 bases at J, with 14 bases between. This CDR3 is built from 14 residues. CDR3 residues: CASTPLTENTEAFF. CDR3 nucleotide sequence: TGTGCCAGCACCCCCTTGACAGAAAACACTGAAGCTTTCTTT.

The genes are TRBV30 and TRBJ2-3; 8 bases align to TRBD2. Trimming cost V 0 bases and J 3 bases; bases outside gene matches: 11. The CDR3 is made up of 17 amino acids. From germline, CDR1 is GTSNPN and CDR2 SVGIG (reference sequence). The CDR3 nucleotides are TGTGCCTGGAGTGTTTGGCGGGAGGCCCTTAGGACAGATACGCAGTATTTT. Its translation is CAWSVWREALRTDTQYF.

The rearrangement uses TRBV29-1 and TRBJ1-2; 8 nucleotides agree with TRBD1. Per the germline V gene, CDR1 is SQVTM and CDR2 is ANQGSEA. The CDR3 consists of 14 residues. V gave up 0 bases and J gave up 7 bases; unmatched junction bases: 7. CDR3 sequence reads: CSVEEVGQGFGYTF. DNA for the CDR3: TGCAGCGTTGAAGAAGTAGGACAGGGATTTGGCTACACCTTC.

The chain links TRBV4-3 to TRBJ2-5, with 10 bases that match TRBD1. CDR1 is LGHNA, CDR2 YSLEER, per germline. CDR3 length: 15 residues. Unmatched junction bases numbered 3, after V lost 4 bases and J lost 1 base. CDR3 region: CASSPRDRGQETQYF. DNA of the CDR3: TGCGCCAGCAGCCCCCGGGACAGGGGCCAAGAGACCCAGTACTTC.

The chain links TRBV5-1 to TRBJ1-1; possibly TRBD1 for D (6 bases). The CDR3 is 16 amino acids. Trimming removed 0 bases at V and 0 bases at J, with 12 bases between. The V gene's germline CDR1 is SGHRS and CDR2 YFSETQ. CDR3 sequence: CASSLVWGAMNTEAFF. DNA for the CDR3: TGCGCCAGCAGCTTGGTTTGGGGGGCTATGAACACTGAAGCTTTCTTT.

This clone has only a few counts. A far larger clone is a single base away, which makes a read error likely. The chain employs TRBV28 and TRBJ1-5; D perhaps matches TRBD1 (5 bases). The germline V gene encodes CDR1 MDHEN and CDR2 SYDVKM. V lost 2 bases to trimming and J lost 7 bases, with 15 bases between them. The CDR3 loop spans 15 amino acids. The CDR3: CASSLMGRGLQPQHF. As DNA, the CDR3 is TGTGCCAGCAGTTTAATGGGACGGGGCCTCCAGCCCCAGCATTTT.

The V call is TRBV7-2, the J call TRBJ2-1; weak D call: TRBD1 (6 bases). This CDR3 contains 16 residues. Looked up from germline, CDR1 is SGHTA and CDR2 is FQGNSA. Trimming left V 4 bases short and J 0 bases short, with 13 bases between. This chain's CDR3 is CASSSRTDSSYNEQFF. The CDR3 DNA is TGTGCCAGCAGCTCTCGGACAGACAGCTCCTACAATGAGCAGTTCTTC.

The J gene is TRBJ2-2, the V gene TRBV9; possibly TRBD1 for D (6 bases). The CDR3 is 16 residues long. Germline assignment: CDR1 SGDLS and CDR2 YYNGEE. Trimming left V 0 bases short and J 0 bases short, with 9 bases between. CDR3 bases: TGTGCCAGCAGCGTAGAGGGGGTCCCGAACACCGGGGAGCTGTTTTTT. Translating it yields CASSVEGVPNTGELFF.

This clone has a single count. The chain employs TRBV29-1 and TRBJ2-1, with 10 bases matching TRBD2. This CDR3 spans 15 amino acids. The germline gives CDR1 SQVTM, CDR2 ANQGSEA. Trimming at V came to 0 bases and at J to 9 bases, leaving 8 bases not matched to a gene. CDR3: CSVEDRASGRSEQFF. CDR3 nucleotide sequence: TGCAGCGTTGAAGATAGGGCTAGCGGGAGAAGTGAGCAGTTCTTC.

The chain joins TRBV2 to TRBJ2-7, with 7 bases matching TRBD1. Per germline, CDR1 SNHLY and CDR2 FYNNEI. This CDR3 spans 14 amino acids. With V trimmed by 6 bases and J by 5 bases, 10 bases remained unmatched. The CDR3 is CASRTGQFGNEQYF. CDR3 nucleotide sequence: TGTGCCAGCAGGACGGGACAGTTTGGGAACGAGCAGTACTTC.

This chain connects TRBV7-9 to TRBJ2-2, with D possibly being TRBD1 (5 bases). Trimming took off 4 bases at V and 1 base at J, with 10 bases between the two ends. Germline CDR1 reads SEHNR; CDR2 reads FQNEAQ (reference sequence). The CDR3 spans 15 residues. The CDR3 here is CASSWRGQNTGELFF. CDR3 in DNA: TGTGCCAGCAGCTGGAGAGGACAGAACACCGGGGAGCTGTTTTTT.

This clone has a single count. This likely stems from a read error, as it lies one base from a far larger clone. This sequence joins TRBV9 and TRBJ1-2, with D perhaps matching TRBD1 (6 bases). The germline V and J ends were trimmed by 0 bases and 0 bases, with 12 bases remaining between them. The V gene's germline CDR1 is SGDLS and CDR2 YYNGEE. The CDR3 sequence is 16 residues long. CDR3 protein: CASSVGLDSSNYGYTF. CDR3 in DNA: TGTGCCAGCAGCGTAGGGTTGGACAGCTCTAACTATGGCTACACCTTC.